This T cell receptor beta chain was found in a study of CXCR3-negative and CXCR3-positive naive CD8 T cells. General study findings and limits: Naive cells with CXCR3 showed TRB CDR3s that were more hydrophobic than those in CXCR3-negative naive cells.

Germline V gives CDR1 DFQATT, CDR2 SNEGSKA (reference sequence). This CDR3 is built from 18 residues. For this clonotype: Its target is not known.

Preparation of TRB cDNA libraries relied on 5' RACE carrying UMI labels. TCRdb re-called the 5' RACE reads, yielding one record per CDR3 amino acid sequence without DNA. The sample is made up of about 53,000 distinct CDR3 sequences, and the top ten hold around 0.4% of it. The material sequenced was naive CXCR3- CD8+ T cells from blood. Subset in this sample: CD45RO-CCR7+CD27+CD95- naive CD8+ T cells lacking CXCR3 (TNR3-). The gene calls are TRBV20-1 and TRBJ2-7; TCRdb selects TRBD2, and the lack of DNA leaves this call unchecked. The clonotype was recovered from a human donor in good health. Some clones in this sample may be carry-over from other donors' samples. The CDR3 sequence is CSAETPAGGALRTYEQYF.